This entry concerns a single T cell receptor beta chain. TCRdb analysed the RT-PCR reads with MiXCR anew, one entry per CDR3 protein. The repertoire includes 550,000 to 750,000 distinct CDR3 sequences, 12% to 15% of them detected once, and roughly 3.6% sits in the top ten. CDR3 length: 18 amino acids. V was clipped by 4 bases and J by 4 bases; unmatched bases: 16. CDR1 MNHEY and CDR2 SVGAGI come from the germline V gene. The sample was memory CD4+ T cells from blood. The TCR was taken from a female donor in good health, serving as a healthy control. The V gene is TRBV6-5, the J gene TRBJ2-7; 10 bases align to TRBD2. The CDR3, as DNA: TGTGCCAGCAGTTCCCGGGTCCAAGCGGGGGGGCGTTTGTACGAGCAGTACTTC. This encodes CASSSRVQAGGRLYEQYF.